The next 8 T cell receptor beta chains were all read from a single sample in a study of cytomegalovirus exposure and HLA in healthy donors (dated by TCRdb to 2017 to 2019). The library was built by means of the immunoSEQ multiplex PCR assay. The multiplex PCR relied on a mix of 60 forward primers for TCR Vbeta segments and 13 reverse primers for TCR Jbeta segments. TCRdb retrieved this table from immuneACCESS and kept in-frame rearrangements only. Not all clones are present; in checked studies, unresolved V genes account for under half, and no reason is known for the remainder. The sample table records over 100,000 clones; approximately 80% of these occur just once. The ten top clones hold 1.8% of the sample. Sequencing used PBMCs. The receptor source for this set is a female donor in good health and CMV-seropositive.

The chain has TRBV10-2 and TRBJ2-6; D ambiguous. Germline CDR1 and CDR2: WSHSY and SAAADI. CDR3 length: 15 residues. The V and J ends lost 3 bases and 1 base respectively, with 7 bases between them. Here the CDR3 reads CASSDRVSGANVLTF. Written as DNA, the CDR3 is TGCGCCAGCAGTGATCGGGTATCTGGGGCCAACGTCCTGACTTTC.

The rearrangement uses TRBV2 and TRBJ2-2, with 10 nucleotides matching TRBD1. The CDR3 runs 14 residues. The V and J ends lost 10 bases and 1 base, in that order; junction bases with no gene match: 3. Per germline, CDR1 SNHLY and CDR2 FYNNEI. The CDR3 reads CAKDRGLNTGELFF. In nucleotides, the CDR3 is TGTGCCAAAGACAGGGGGCTGAACACCGGGGAGCTGTTTTTT.

Written as DNA, the CDR3 is TGTGCCAGCAAAAACAGGGGCGGTCAGCCCCAGCATTTT. Protein product: CASKNRGGQPQHF. The chain has TRBV6-6 and TRBJ1-5, with TRBD1 matching over 7 bases. Losses at the gene ends were 7 bases for V and 6 bases for J; bases not matched to a gene: 6. The germline V gene has CDR1 MNHNY and CDR2 SVGAGI (reference sequence). The CDR3 spans 13 residues.

Notes on this clone: This specimen includes other DNA sequences encoding the same CDR3. The chain has TRBV5-4 and TRBJ2-7; 8 bases are a match to TRBD1. Germline values: CDR1 SGHNT, CDR2 YYREEE (reference sequence). The CDR3 consists of 13 residues. V shed 3 bases and J 3 bases; nucleotides not matched to a gene: 2. In DNA form, the CDR3 reads TGTGCCAGCAGCTCCGGACAGGGCTACGAGCAGTACTTC. Translating gives CASSSGQGYEQYF.

This chain connects TRBV7-6 to TRBJ2-1; TRBD2 aligns across 13 bases. The V and J ends lost 4 bases and 4 bases, in that order; junction bases with no gene match: 7. The germline CDR1 and CDR2 sequences are SGHVS and FNYEAQ. The CDR3 has 17 residues. CDR3 bases: TGTGCCAGCAGCTCAAGACTGACTAGCGGGGGGTACAATGAGCAGTTCTTC. It yields the protein CASSSRLTSGGYNEQFF.

On this clone: Distinct nucleotide sequences in the sample also encode this CDR3. The chain is built from TRBV5-1 and TRBJ2-3; D unresolved. Germline lookup yields CDR1 SGHRS and CDR2 YFSETQ. The CDR3 length is 14 residues. V shed 0 bases and J shed 6 bases, with 11 bases lying between them. CDR3 amino acids: CASSLATVTDTQYF. The CDR3 nucleotides read TGCGCCAGCAGCTTGGCTACGGTAACGGATACGCAGTATTTT.

V usage is TRBV27 and J usage is TRBJ2-3, with TRBD2 as a possible D gene (6 bases). CDR1 and CDR2 from the germline V gene are MNHEY and SMNVEV (reference sequence). Trimming left V 8 bases short and J 2 bases short, with 8 bases between. This CDR3 is 12 amino acids long. CDR3 bases: TGTGCCAGCGGAGGGGACACAGATACGCAGTATTTT. It encodes CASGGDTDTQYF.

This chain's CDR3 is CASLLNRGRGYTF. The CDR3 bases are TGTGCCAGCCTACTTAACAGGGGGAGAGGCTACACCTTC. The chain uses TRBV7-2 and TRBJ1-2; 8 bases are a match to TRBD1. The CDR3 is 13 residues long. The V segment lost 8 bases and the J segment 8 bases; nucleotides outside the gene matches: 10. Germline loops: CDR1 SGHTA, CDR2 FQGNSA. The full variable domain, completed using reference TRBV7-2 and TRBJ1-2, is GAGVSQSPSNKVTEKGKDVELRCDPISGHTALYWYRQSLGQGLEFLIYFQGNSAPDKSGLPSDRFSAERTGGSVSTLTIQRTQQEDSAVYLCASLLNRGRGYTFGSGTRLTVV.